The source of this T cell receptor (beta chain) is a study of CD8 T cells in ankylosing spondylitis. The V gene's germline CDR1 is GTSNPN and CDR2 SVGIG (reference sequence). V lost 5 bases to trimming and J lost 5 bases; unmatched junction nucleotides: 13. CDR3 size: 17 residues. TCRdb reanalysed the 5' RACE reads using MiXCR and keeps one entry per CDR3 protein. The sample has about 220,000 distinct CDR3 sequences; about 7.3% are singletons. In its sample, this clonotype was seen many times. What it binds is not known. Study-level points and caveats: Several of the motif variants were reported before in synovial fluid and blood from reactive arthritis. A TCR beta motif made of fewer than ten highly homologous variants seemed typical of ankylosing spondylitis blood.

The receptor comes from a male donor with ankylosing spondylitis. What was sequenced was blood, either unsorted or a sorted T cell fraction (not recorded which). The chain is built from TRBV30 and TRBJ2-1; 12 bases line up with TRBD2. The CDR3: CAWDRLAGVGRHNEQFF. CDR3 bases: TGTGCCTGGGACCGACTAGCGGGAGTCGGGAGGCACAATGAGCAGTTCTTC.